These 30 T cell receptor beta chains were sequenced from one sample in a study of T cells after somatic rescue of genetic block. This table comes from immunoSEQ multiplex PCR, and its TCRdb copy is limited to in-frame clones, with some not included. The table has over 55,000 clones, about 90% seen once; the top ten hold 3%. Material for sequencing was peripheral blood mononuclear cells (PBMCs). The receptor source for this set is a man in his forties.

V usage is TRBV6-5 and J usage is TRBJ2-3; no definite D call. There are 12 residues in the CDR3. From germline, CDR1 is MNHEY and CDR2 SVGAGI. V lost 6 bases, J lost 0 bases, and 4 bases lay in between. The DNA for the CDR3 is TGTGCCAGCAGCTTTAGCACAGATACGCAGTATTTT. Protein: CASSFSTDTQYF.

The chain employs TRBV6-5 and TRBJ2-7, with TRBD2 matching 7 bases. V lost 6 bases, J lost 2 bases, and 7 bases stayed unmatched. The CDR3 is made up of 14 amino acids. The germline CDR1 and CDR2 sequences are MNHEY and SVGAGI. The CDR3 loop reads CASSRTRNAYEQYF. The CDR3 DNA reads TGTGCCAGCAGCCGGACTAGAAACGCCTACGAGCAGTACTTC.

The chain carries TRBV7-2 and TRBJ2-5; D remains ambiguous. This CDR3 has 14 residues. CDR1 SGHTA and CDR2 FQGNSA come from the germline V gene. V lost 0 bases and J lost 1, with 6 bases in between. This CDR3 reads CASSLAGTQETQYF. The CDR3 nucleotides are TGTGCCAGCAGCTTAGCGGGAACCCAAGAGACCCAGTACTTC.

This rearrangement joins TRBV9 to TRBJ2-1; no reliable D call. This CDR3 has 12 amino acids. CDR1 SGDLS and CDR2 YYNGEE come from the germline V gene. V lost 5 bases to trimming and J lost 3 bases, with 6 bases between them. The CDR3 DNA follows: TGTGCCAGCAGTCTTGACTACAATGAGCAGTTCTTC. Translating it yields CASSLDYNEQFF.

V gene TRBV7-3 combines with J gene TRBJ2-5, with 9 bases fitting TRBD1. The germline CDR1 and CDR2 sequences are SGHTA and FQGTGA. The J segment lost 5 bases and the V segment lost 4 bases, leaving 8 bases of the junction unmatched. The CDR3 is 15 amino acids. The CDR3 region has the DNA TGTGCCAGCAGCTCCAACGGACAGGGGTGGGAGACCCAGTACTTC. It encodes CASSSNGQGWETQYF.

The chain is built from TRBV11-2 and TRBJ2-7; a possible D gene is TRBD1 (5 bases). V was clipped by 2 bases and J by 5 bases, with 7 bases between them. Per the germline V gene, CDR1 is SGHAT and CDR2 is FQNNGV. CDR3 length equals 12 residues. This CDR3 reads CASSLQGHEQYF. The CDR3 DNA reads TGTGCCAGCAGCTTACAGGGTCACGAGCAGTACTTC.

This sequence joins TRBV10-3 and TRBJ2-7; TRBD2 might be the D (7 bases). The CDR3 consists of 13 residues. Trimming shortened V by 4 bases and J by 2 bases, and 9 bases separated the two germline ends. Germline V lookup: CDR1 ENHRY, CDR2 SYGVKD. The CDR3 is CAISGGGAYEQYF. In DNA form, the CDR3 reads TGTGCCATCAGTGGCGGGGGCGCCTACGAGCAGTACTTC.

The gene calls are TRBV15 and TRBJ2-5; 8 positions match TRBD1. Unmatched junction bases numbered 0, after V lost 1 base and J lost 2 bases. The CDR3 is 14 residues long. The germline CDR1 and CDR2 sequences are LNHNV and YYDKDF (reference sequence). The CDR3 loop reads CATSRGTGQETQYF. In DNA, the CDR3 is TGTGCCACCAGCAGAGGGACAGGGCAAGAGACCCAGTACTTC. Full variable domain (outside the CDR3, taken from reference TRBV15 and TRBJ2-5): DAMVIQNPRYQVTQFGKPVTLSCSQTLNHNVMYWYQQKSSQAPKLLFHYYDKDFNNEADTPDNFQSRRPNTSFCFLDIRSPGLGDTAMYLCATSRGTGQETQYFGPGTRLLVL.

CDR3 sequence (DNA): TGTGCCTGGGTGGCAGGGCCCGGCACTGAAGCTTTCTTT. It codes for CAWVAGPGTEAFF. The rearrangement links TRBV30 to TRBJ1-1; possible D gene TRBD1, 5 bases. The CDR3 is 13 amino acids. Trimming took off 5 bases at V and 4 bases at J, with 14 bases between the two ends. The germline gives CDR1 GTSNPN, CDR2 SVGIG (reference sequence).

J is TRBJ1-5 and V is TRBV5-5; D is uncertain. Germline V CDR1 and CDR2: SGHKS, YYEKEE (reference sequence). V dropped 2 bases and J dropped 5 bases, with 11 bases sitting between them. The CDR3 loop spans 14 amino acids. The DNA for the CDR3 is TGTGCCAGCAGCTTATCCAGAAGGGATCAGCCCCAGCATTTT. Translation gives CASSLSRRDQPQHF.

The chain recombines TRBV4-1 with TRBJ2-1; possibly TRBD1 for D (6 bases). This CDR3 spans 13 amino acids. V lost 5 bases and J lost 3, with 8 bases in between. The germline gives CDR1 MGHRA, CDR2 YSYEKL. In nucleotides, the CDR3 is TGCGCCAGCAGCTTACAGGGCTACAATGAGCAGTTCTTC. Protein product: CASSLQGYNEQFF.

The chain is built from TRBV5-1 and TRBJ1-1; weak D call: TRBD1 (5 bases). The CDR3 is made up of 15 amino acids. Trimming stripped 4 bases from V and 0 bases from J, with 13 bases between. Germline V CDR1 and CDR2: SGHRS, YFSETQ. The CDR3: CASSPEGRVNTEAFF. The CDR3 coding sequence is TGCGCCAGCAGCCCAGAGGGGAGGGTGAACACTGAAGCTTTCTTT.

This rearrangement joins TRBV9 to TRBJ1-4; possibly TRBD1 for D (6 bases). The CDR3 consists of 14 residues. The germline V gene has CDR1 SGDLS and CDR2 YYNGEE. With 4 bases removed from V and 8 bases from J, the gap between germline ends came to 15 bases. CDR3 bases: TGTGCCAGCAGCACTCCGGGGGGGCAAGAAAAACTGTTTTTT. As protein: CASSTPGGQEKLFF. Together with reference TRBV9 and TRBJ1-4, the CDR3 gives the full variable domain: DSGVTQTPKHLITATGQRVTLRCSPRSGDLSVYWYQQSLDQGLQFLIQYYNGEERAKGNILERFSAQQFPDLHSELNLSSLELGDSALYFCASSTPGGQEKLFFGSGTQLSVL.

The V gene is TRBV19, the J gene TRBJ2-2; unclear D gene. Trimming stripped 2 bases from V and 6 bases from J, with 4 bases between. This CDR3 contains 12 residues. Germline assignment: CDR1 LNHDA and CDR2 SQIVND (reference sequence). The CDR3 here is CASSILPGELFF. The CDR3, as DNA: TGTGCCAGTAGTATATTACCCGGGGAGCTGTTTTTT.

The chain combines TRBV6-1 with TRBJ1-4; possibly TRBD1 for D (5 bases). Germline CDR1 is MNHNS and CDR2 is SASEGT. V dropped 2 bases and J dropped 10 bases, with 14 bases sitting between them. The CDR3 is 14 residues long. The CDR3 DNA sequence: TGTGCCAGCAGTGAAAGGGGATTGGGAGGAAAACTGTTTTTT. It codes for CASSERGLGGKLFF.

This chain connects TRBV5-1 to TRBJ2-1, with no clear D. This CDR3 comprises 13 residues. In germline, CDR1 is SGHRS, CDR2 YFSETQ. Trimming left V 1 base short and J 4 bases short, with 6 bases between. The CDR3 coding sequence is TGCGCCAGCAGCTTGTGGTTTTACAATGAGCAGTTCTTC. Its translation is CASSLWFYNEQFF. The full variable domain, rest sourced from reference TRBV5-1 and TRBJ2-1, is KAGVTQTPRYLIKTRGQQVTLSCSPISGHRSVSWYQQTPGQGLQFLFEYFSETQRNKGNFPGRFSGRQFSNSRSEMNVSTLELGDSALYLCASSLWFYNEQFFGPGTRLTVL.

The chain joins TRBV5-5 to TRBJ1-1; D call uncertain. The CDR3 totals 12 residues. The germline gives CDR1 SGHKS, CDR2 YYEKEE (reference sequence). V was trimmed by 2 bases and J by 3 bases, leaving 5 bases between them. CDR3 nucleotides: TGTGCCAGCAGCTTTACGGACACTGAAGCTTTCTTT. This sequence encodes CASSFTDTEAFF.

The chain employs TRBV6-9 and TRBJ2-1; maybe TRBD2 (6 bases). Germline V gene sequence: CDR1 MNHGY, CDR2 SVAAGI. This CDR3 has 14 amino acids. V was shortened by 3 bases and J by 6 bases, with 12 bases between the two germline ends. In DNA form, the CDR3 reads TGTGCCAGCAGTTACGTCCCCGGGAGCAATGAGCAGTTCTTC. It yields the protein CASSYVPGSNEQFF.

This clone has more than one count but fewer than ten. The chain links TRBV6-4 to TRBJ2-1; possible D gene TRBD2, 6 bases. Germline CDR1 is MRHNA and CDR2 is SNTAGT. Trimming removed 2 bases at V and 0 bases at J, with 11 bases between. This CDR3 comprises 16 residues. CDR3 in DNA: TGTGCCAGCAGTGACCAGCGGGCCAGCTCCTACAATGAGCAGTTCTTC. Its protein product is CASSDQRASSYNEQFF.

The chain uses TRBV7-9 and TRBJ2-3, with 7 positions matching TRBD2. In germline, CDR1 is SEHNR, CDR2 FQNEAQ (reference sequence). The J segment lost 1 base and the V segment lost 2 bases, leaving 6 bases of the junction unmatched. The CDR3 consists of 16 residues. The DNA for the CDR3 is TGTGCCAGCAGCTTATTGGGAGGGTTAGGCACAGATACGCAGTATTTT. This codes for CASSLLGGLGTDTQYF.

The chain uses TRBV28 and TRBJ1-4; no clear D gene. This CDR3 comprises 13 residues. The germline CDR1 and CDR2 sequences are MDHEN and SYDVKM. The V and J ends lost 3 bases and 6 bases respectively, with 8 bases between them. The CDR3 spells CASSLQSDEKLFF. Written as DNA, the CDR3 is TGTGCCAGCAGTTTGCAGTCGGATGAAAAACTGTTTTTT.

The V and J genes are TRBV6-1 and TRBJ1-1; no clear D gene. Germline V lookup: CDR1 MNHNS, CDR2 SASEGT. The CDR3 is 14 residues long. Trimming cost V 3 bases and J 0 bases, with 8 bases left between them. The CDR3 nucleotides read TGTGCCAGCAGTGAGAGGGCCATGAACACTGAAGCTTTCTTT. This translates into CASSERAMNTEAFF.

The J gene is TRBJ1-2, the V gene TRBV29-1; D perhaps matches TRBD1 (5 bases). This CDR3 has 13 amino acids. In germline, CDR1 is SQVTM, CDR2 ANQGSEA. Trimming left V 7 bases short and J 5 bases short, with 17 bases between. DNA of the CDR3: TGCAGCGCCGGAGGCGGGGGGGGGTATGGCTACACCTTC. Translated, it gives CSAGGGGGYGYTF.

The chain joins TRBV9 to TRBJ2-1, with TRBD1 matching over 7 bases. Per germline, CDR1 SGDLS and CDR2 YYNGEE. The junction had 2 bases not matched to a gene; V was cut back by 2 bases and J by 0 bases. This CDR3 spans 15 amino acids. CDR3 in DNA: TGTGCCAGCAGCGTGGGGACAGACTCCTACAATGAGCAGTTCTTC. Amino acid sequence: CASSVGTDSYNEQFF.

The V gene is TRBV25-1, the J gene TRBJ1-2; D unresolved. V was cut by 6 bases and J by 1 base, with 6 bases left in between. This CDR3 has 12 residues. CDR1 is MGHDK and CDR2 is SYGVNS in the germline V gene. In DNA, the CDR3 is TGTGCCAGCAGCCTGGGTAACTATGGCTACACCTTC. Translating it yields CASSLGNYGYTF.

The chain joins TRBV10-1 to TRBJ2-1, with 9 positions matching TRBD2. This CDR3 contains 16 residues. The J segment lost 5 bases and the V segment lost 0 bases, leaving 5 bases of the junction unmatched. CDR1 is WNHNN, CDR2 SYGVQD, per germline (reference sequence). The CDR3 nucleotides are TGCGCCAGCAGTGAGTCGCAGCGGGGGGCCGACAATGAGCAGTTCTTC. This codes for CASSESQRGADNEQFF.

J is TRBJ1-5 and V is TRBV30, with D unresolved. V was shortened by 0 bases and J by 10 bases, with 1 base between the two germline ends. The CDR3 sequence is 9 residues long. CDR1 is GTSNPN, CDR2 SVGIG, per germline (reference sequence). The chain's CDR3 is CAWSVPQHF. CDR3 DNA: TGTGCCTGGAGTGTACCCCAGCATTTT. Complete variable domain (other parts from reference TRBV30 and TRBJ1-5): SQTIHQWPATLVQPVGSPLSLECTVEGTSNPNLYWYRQAAGRGLQLLFYSVGIGQISSEVPQNLSASRPQDRQFILSSKKLLLSDSGFYLCAWSVPQHFGDGTRLSIL.

The chain uses TRBV27 and TRBJ1-6; D gene ambiguous. This CDR3 has 14 amino acids. The germline gives CDR1 MNHEY, CDR2 SMNVEV (reference sequence). Trimming took 6 bases from V and 4 from J, leaving 10 bases between them. The DNA of the CDR3 is TGTGCCAGCAGACCTTTTGGATATAATTCACCCCTCCACTTT. This gives the protein CASRPFGYNSPLHF.

About this clone itself: Other DNA sequences of this sample code for an identical CDR3. J is TRBJ2-3 and V is TRBV11-2; D remains ambiguous. V was pared by 1 base and J by 4 bases, with 3 bases between. CDR1 is SGHAT and CDR2 is FQNNGV in the germline V gene. The CDR3 length is 12 residues. The CDR3 sequence: CASSLVSDTQYF. CDR3 nucleotides: TGTGCCAGCAGCTTAGTATCAGATACGCAGTATTTT.

This chain connects TRBV14 to TRBJ2-7; 9 bases are a match to TRBD2. With 3 bases clipped from V and 3 bases from J, the junction kept 9 bases outside the gene matches. CDR1 and CDR2 (germline): SGHDN, FVKESK. CDR3 length: 16 residues. CDR3 sequence reads: CASSHNLGLAYYEQYF. DNA for the CDR3: TGTGCCAGCAGCCACAACCTAGGACTAGCGTACTACGAGCAGTACTTC. Supplemented by reference TRBV14 and TRBJ2-7, the full variable domain reads EAGVTQFPSHSVIEKGQTVTLRCDPISGHDNLYWYRRVMGKEIKFLLHFVKESKQDESGMPNNRFLAERTGGTYSTLKVQPAELEDSGVYFCASSHNLGLAYYEQYFGPGTRLTVT.